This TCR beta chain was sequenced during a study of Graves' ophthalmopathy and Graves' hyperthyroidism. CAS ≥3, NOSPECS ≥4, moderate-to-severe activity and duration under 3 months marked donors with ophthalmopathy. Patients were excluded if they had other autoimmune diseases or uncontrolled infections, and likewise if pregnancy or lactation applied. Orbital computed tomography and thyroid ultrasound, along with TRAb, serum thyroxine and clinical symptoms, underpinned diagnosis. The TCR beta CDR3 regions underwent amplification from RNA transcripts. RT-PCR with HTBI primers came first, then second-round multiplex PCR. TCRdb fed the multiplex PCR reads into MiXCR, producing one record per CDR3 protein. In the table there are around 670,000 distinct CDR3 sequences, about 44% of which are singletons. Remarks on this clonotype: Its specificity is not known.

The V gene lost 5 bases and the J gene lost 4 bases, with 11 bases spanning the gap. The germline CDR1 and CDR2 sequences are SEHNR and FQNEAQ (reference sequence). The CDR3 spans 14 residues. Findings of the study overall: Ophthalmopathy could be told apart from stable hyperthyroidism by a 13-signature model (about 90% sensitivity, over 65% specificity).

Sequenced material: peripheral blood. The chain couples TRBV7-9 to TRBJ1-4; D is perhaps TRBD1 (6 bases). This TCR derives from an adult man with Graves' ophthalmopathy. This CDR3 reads CASSRGGSNEKLFF. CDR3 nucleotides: TGTGCCAGCAGCAGGGGGGGCAGTAATGAAAAACTGTTTTTT.